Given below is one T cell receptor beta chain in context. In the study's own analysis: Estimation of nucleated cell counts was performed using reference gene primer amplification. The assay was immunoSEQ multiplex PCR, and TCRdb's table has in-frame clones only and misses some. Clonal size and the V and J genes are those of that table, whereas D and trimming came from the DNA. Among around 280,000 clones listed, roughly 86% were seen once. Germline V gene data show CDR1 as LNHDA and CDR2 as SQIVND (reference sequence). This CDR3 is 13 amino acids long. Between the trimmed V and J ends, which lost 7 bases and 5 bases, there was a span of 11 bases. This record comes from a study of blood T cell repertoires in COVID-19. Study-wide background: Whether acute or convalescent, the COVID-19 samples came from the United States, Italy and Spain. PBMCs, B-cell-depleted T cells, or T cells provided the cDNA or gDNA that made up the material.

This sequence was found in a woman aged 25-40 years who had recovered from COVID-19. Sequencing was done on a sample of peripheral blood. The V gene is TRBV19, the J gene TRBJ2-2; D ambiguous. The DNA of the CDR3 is TGTGCCAGTAACCCGACGACTACCGGGGAGCTGTTTTTT. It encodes CASNPTTTGELFF.